What follows are 9 T cell receptor beta chains derived from one specimen sequenced in a study of beta chain features in type 1 diabetes. Every bit of the isolated RNA underwent reverse transcription, so sequencing read expressed TCRB transcripts. Generated by immunoSEQ multiplex PCR, the TCRdb table keeps only in-frame clones and is missing some. Of 25,000 to 30,000 clones listed, roughly 56% are singletons. Study-level points and caveats: Patients with Type 1 diabetes showed moderately but significantly shorter TCRB CDR3s in all four CD4+ subsets.

These receptors are not linked to any known antigen. The sequenced sample was Tregs from blood. These receptors were obtained from a young woman with type 1 diabetes.

This rearrangement joins TRBV11-2 to TRBJ2-1, with TRBD2 matching 7 bases. V shed 5 bases, J shed 0 bases, and the junction held 4 bases outside the gene matches. Germline values: CDR1 SGHAT, CDR2 FQNNGV. The CDR3 is 15 amino acids. The CDR3 DNA reads TGTGCCAGCAGCCCTAGCGGCGGCTCCTACAATGAGCAGTTCTTC. Its translation: CASSPSGGSYNEQFF. The full variable domain, completed using reference TRBV11-2 and TRBJ2-1, is EAGVAQSPRYKIIEKRQSVAFWCNPISGHATLYWYQQILGQGPKLLIQFQNNGVVDDSQLPKDRFSAERLKGVDSTLKIQPAKLEDSAVYLCASSPSGGSYNEQFFGPGTRLTVL.

This clone was found a few times. The V and J genes are TRBV7-2 and TRBJ2-5; D may be TRBD1 (6 bases). The CDR3 is made up of 15 amino acids. The germline V gene encodes CDR1 SGHTA and CDR2 FQGNSA. The V end lost 7 bases, the J end lost 2 bases, and 17 bases lay between the germline ends. The DNA for the CDR3 is TGTGCCAGCACCTACCTCGGACAGAAACAAGAGACCCAGTACTTC. Its translation is CASTYLGQKQETQYF.

There are a few counts of this clone. The V call is TRBV18, the J call TRBJ1-2; D may be TRBD1 (6 bases). Between the trimmed V and J ends, which lost 3 bases and 7 bases, there was a span of 21 bases. Per the germline V gene, CDR1 is KGHSH and CDR2 is LQKENI. CDR3 length: 16 amino acids. As DNA, the CDR3 is TGTGCCAGCTCACCTCAACGACAGGCTGTGGCGGGTGGCTACACCTTC. This codes for CASSPQRQAVAGGYTF.

The chain joins TRBV18 to TRBJ1-5; no reliable D call. V dropped 3 bases and J dropped 5 bases, with 8 bases sitting between them. The CDR3 is 13 amino acids. Germline V gene lookup returns CDR1 KGHSH and CDR2 LQKENI. CDR3 sequence: CASSPGFDQPQHF. CDR3 DNA sequence: TGTGCCAGCTCACCCGGGTTTGATCAGCCCCAGCATTTT.

This clone was observed a handful of times. The chain couples TRBV11-2 to TRBJ2-3; D is undetermined. Trimming stripped 1 base from V and 6 bases from J, with 8 bases between. Germline V lookup: CDR1 SGHAT, CDR2 FQNNGV. There are 13 residues in the CDR3. CDR3 loop: CASSLAHADTQYF. Here the CDR3 DNA reads TGTGCCAGCAGCTTAGCCCACGCGGATACGCAGTATTTT.

In this sample, this clone turned up a few times. The rearrangement joins TRBV5-1 to TRBJ1-2; 10 bases line up with TRBD1. CDR3 length equals 13 residues. The germline V gene has CDR1 SGHRS and CDR2 YFSETQ. Losses at the gene ends were 4 bases for V and 5 bases for J; bases not matched to a gene: 2. As DNA, the CDR3 is TGCGCCAGCAGCCCGGGACAGGGGTATGGCTACACCTTC. Residues: CASSPGQGYGYTF. Full variable domain (outside the CDR3, taken from reference TRBV5-1 and TRBJ1-2): KAGVTQTPRYLIKTRGQQVTLSCSPISGHRSVSWYQQTPGQGLQFLFEYFSETQRNKGNFPGRFSGRQFSNSRSEMNVSTLELGDSALYLCASSPGQGYGYTFGSGTRLTVV.

V and J are TRBV10-1 and TRBJ1-1; no clear D gene. Trimming shortened V by 4 bases and J by 1 base, and 7 bases separated the two germline ends. CDR3 length: 13 amino acids. The V gene's germline CDR1 is WNHNN and CDR2 SYGVQD (reference sequence). The CDR3 sequence: CASSVKQNTEAFF. The CDR3 DNA reads as TGCGCCAGCAGTGTAAAACAGAACACTGAAGCTTTCTTT.

The genes are TRBV7-2 and TRBJ2-3; 13 nucleotides agree with TRBD2. CDR3 size: 19 residues. Unmatched junction bases numbered 15, after V lost 5 bases and J lost 4 bases. The V gene's germline CDR1 is SGHTA and CDR2 FQGNSA. DNA of the CDR3: TGTGCCAGCAGCGCCAAAGGGACTAGCGGGAAGTTCAGGGCAGATACGCAGTATTTT. Translation: CASSAKGTSGKFRADTQYF.

The chain's CDR3 is CASSLVGGAETQYF. The DNA for the CDR3 is TGTGCCAGCAGCCTGGTGGGGGGTGCGGAGACCCAGTACTTC. The V call is TRBV11-2, the J call TRBJ2-5; D might be TRBD2 (6 bases). V was cut by 5 bases and J by 5 bases, with 15 bases left in between. This CDR3 has 14 amino acids. The V gene's germline CDR1 is SGHAT and CDR2 FQNNGV.